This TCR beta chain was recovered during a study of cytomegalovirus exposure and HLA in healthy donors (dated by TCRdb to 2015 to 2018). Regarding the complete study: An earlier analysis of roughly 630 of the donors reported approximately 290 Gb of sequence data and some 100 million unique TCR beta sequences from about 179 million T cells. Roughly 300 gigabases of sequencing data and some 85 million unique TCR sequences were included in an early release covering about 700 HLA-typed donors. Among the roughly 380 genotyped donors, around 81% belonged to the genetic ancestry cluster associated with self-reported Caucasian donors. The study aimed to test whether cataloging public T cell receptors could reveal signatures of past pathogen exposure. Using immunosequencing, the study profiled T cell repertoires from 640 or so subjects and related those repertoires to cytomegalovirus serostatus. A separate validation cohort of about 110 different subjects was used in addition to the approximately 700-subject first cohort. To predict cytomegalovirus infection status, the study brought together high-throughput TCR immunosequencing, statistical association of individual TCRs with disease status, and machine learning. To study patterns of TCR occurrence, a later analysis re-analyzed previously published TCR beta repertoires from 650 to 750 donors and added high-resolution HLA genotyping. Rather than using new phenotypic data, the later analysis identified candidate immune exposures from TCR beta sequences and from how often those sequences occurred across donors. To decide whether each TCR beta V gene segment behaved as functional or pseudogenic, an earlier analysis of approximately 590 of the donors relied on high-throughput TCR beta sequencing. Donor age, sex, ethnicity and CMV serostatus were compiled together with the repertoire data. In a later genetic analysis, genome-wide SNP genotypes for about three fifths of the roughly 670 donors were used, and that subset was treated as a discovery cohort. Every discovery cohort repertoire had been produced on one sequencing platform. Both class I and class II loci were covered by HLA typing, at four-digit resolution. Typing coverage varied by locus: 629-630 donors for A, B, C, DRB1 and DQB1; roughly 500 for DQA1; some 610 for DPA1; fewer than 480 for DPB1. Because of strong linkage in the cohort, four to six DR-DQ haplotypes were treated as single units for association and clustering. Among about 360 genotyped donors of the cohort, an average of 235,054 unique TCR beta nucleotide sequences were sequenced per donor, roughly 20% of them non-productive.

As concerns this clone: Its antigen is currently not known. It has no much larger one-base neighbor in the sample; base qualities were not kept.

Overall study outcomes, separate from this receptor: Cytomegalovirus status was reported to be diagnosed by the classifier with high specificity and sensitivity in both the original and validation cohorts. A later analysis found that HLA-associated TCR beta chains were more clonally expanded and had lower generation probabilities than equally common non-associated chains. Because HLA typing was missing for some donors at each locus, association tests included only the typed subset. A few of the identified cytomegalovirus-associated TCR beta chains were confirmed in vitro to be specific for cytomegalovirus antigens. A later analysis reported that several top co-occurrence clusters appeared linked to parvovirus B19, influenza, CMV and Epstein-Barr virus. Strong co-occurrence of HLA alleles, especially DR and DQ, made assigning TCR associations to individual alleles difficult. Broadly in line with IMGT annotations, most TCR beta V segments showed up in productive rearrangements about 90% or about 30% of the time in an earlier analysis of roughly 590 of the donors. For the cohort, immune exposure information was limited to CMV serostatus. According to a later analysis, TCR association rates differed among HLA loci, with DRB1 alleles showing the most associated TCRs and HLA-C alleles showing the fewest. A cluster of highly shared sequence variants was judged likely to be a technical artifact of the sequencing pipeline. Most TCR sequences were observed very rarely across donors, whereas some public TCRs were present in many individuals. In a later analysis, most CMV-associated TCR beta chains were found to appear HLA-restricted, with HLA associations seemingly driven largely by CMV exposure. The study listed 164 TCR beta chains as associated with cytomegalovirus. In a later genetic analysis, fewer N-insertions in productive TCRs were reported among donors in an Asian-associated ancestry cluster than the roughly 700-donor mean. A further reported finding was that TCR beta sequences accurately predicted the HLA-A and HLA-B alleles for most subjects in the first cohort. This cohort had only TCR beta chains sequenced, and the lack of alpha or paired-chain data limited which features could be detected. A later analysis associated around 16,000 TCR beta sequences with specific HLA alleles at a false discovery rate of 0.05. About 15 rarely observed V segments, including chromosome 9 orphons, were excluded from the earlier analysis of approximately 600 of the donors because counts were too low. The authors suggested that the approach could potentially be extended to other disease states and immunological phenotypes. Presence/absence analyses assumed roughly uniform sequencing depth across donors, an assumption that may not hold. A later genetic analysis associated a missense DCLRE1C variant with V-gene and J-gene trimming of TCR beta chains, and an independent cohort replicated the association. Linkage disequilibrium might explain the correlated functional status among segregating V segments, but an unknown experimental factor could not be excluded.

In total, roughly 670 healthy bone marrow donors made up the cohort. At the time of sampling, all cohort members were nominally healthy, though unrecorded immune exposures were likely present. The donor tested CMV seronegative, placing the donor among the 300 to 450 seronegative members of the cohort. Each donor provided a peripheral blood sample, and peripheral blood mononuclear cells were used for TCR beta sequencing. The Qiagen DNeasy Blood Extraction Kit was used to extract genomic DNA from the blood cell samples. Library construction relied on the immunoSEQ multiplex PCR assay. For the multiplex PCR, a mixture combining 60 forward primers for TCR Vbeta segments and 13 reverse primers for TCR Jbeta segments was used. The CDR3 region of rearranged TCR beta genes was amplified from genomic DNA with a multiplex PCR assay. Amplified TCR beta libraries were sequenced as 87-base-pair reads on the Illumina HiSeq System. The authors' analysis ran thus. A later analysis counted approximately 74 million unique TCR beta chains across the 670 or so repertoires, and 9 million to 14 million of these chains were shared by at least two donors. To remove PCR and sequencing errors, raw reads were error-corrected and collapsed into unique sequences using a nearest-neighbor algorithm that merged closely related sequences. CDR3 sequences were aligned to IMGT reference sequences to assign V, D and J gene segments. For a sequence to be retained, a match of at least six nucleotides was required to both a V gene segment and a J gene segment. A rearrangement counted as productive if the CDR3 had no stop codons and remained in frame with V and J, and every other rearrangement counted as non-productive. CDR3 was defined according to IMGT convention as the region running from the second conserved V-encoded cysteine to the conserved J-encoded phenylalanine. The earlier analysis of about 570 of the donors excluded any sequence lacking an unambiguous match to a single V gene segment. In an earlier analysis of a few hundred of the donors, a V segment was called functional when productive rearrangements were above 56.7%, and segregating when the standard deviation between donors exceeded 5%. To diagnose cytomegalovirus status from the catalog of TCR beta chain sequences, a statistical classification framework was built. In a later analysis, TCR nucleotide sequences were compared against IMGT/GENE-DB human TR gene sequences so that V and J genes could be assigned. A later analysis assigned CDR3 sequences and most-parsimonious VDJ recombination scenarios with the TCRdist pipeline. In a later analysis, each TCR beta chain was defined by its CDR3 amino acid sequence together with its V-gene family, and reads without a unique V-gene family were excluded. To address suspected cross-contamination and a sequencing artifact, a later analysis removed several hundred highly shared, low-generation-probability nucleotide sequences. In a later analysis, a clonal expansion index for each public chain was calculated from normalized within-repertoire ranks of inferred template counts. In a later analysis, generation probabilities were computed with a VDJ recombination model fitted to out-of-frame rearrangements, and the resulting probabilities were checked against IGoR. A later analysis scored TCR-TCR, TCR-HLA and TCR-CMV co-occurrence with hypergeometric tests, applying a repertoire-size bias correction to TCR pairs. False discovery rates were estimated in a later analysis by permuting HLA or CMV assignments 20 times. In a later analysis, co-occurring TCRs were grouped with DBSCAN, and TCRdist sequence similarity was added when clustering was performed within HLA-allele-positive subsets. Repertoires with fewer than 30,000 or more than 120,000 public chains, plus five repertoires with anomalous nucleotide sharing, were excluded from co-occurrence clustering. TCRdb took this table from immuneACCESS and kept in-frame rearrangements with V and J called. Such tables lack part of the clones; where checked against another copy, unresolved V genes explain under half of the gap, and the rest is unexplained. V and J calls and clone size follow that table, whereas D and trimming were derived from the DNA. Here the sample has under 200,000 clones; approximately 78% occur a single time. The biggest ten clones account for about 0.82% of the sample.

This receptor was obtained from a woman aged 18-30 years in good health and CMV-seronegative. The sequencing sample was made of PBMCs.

DNA sequence: TGTGCCAGCAGCTTAGGATTTGGGAGAGAAAGCTCTGGGGCCAACGTCCTGACTTTC. Translated, it reads CASSLGFGRESSGANVLTF. Recombination connected TRBV7-9 to TRBJ2-6; the D region possibly corresponds to TRBD2 (5 bases align). CDR1 and CDR2 were assigned from the germline V gene (reference sequence) as SEHNR and FQNEAQ. The CDR3 runs 19 amino acids, cysteine and phenylalanine included. The CDR3 DNA has 57 bases and is translated from base 1. V and J are truncated by 1 base and 0 bases respectively, leaving an intervening sequence of 16 bases.